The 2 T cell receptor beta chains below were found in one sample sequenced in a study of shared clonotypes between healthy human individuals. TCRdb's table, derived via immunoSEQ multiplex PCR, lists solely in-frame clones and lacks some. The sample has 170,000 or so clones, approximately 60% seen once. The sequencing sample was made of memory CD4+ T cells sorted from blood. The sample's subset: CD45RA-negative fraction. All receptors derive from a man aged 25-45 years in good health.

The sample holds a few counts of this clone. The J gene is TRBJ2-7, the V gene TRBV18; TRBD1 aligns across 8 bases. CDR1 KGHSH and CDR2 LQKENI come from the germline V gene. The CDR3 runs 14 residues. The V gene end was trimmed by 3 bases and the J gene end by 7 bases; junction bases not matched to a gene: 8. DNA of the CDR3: TGTGCCAGCTCACCGGTGCAGGGGGCGTTGGAGCAGTACTTC. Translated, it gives CASSPVQGALEQYF.

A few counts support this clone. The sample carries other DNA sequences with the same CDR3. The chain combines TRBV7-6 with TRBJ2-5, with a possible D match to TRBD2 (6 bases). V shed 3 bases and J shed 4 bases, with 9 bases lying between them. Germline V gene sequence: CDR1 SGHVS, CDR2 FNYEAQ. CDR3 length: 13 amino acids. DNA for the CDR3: TGTGCCAGCAGCTTTACGCGGGGAGAGACCCAGTACTTC. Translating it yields CASSFTRGETQYF.